This is a list of T cell receptor beta chains from one sample in a study of yellow fever vaccine responses in identical twins. TCRdb recomputed calls from the RT-PCR reads with MiXCR, one row per CDR3 protein. The table has some 15,000 distinct CDR3 sequences, about four fifths seen once. The starting material was T cells from blood (PBMCs), unsorted or a sorted subset (not recorded which), obtained before or after yellow fever vaccination (not recorded which). The receptors derive from a woman younger than 35 who received the yellow fever vaccine. Each CDR3 is given with its conserved first and last residue. The D gene is left open where the match is weak. The size entry is marked missing in some rows and otherwise reads once, few, many or a size class.

TRBJ2-1,.,TRBV25-1,.,CASSESPQNYNEQFF,TGTGCCAGCAGTGAATCCCCCCAGAACTACAATGAGCAGTTCTTC
TRBJ2-5,.,TRBV7-6,TRBD2,CASRLTAGLPQETQYF,TGTGCCAGCAGGTTGACAGCGGGACTCCCGCAAGAGACCCAGTACTTC
TRBJ1-5,once,TRBV28,TRBD1,CASSSGTVSNQPQHF,TGTGCCAGCAGCTCCGGGACAGTTAGCAATCAGCCCCAGCATTTT
TRBJ2-7,once,TRBV29-1,.,CSVESGGYEQYF,TGCAGCGTTGAATCCGGAGGGTACGAGCAGTACTTC
TRBJ1-2,.,TRBV13,TRBD1,CASTETGGIGYGYTF,TGTGCCAGCACGGAAACAGGGGGGATAGGCTATGGCTACACCTTC
TRBJ2-1,.,TRBV6-1,.,CASSVTQDRVFSEQFF,TGTGCCAGCAGTGTGACTCAGGACCGTGTGTTCTCTGAGCAGTTCTTC
TRBJ2-5,.,TRBV11-3,.,CASSLTGDRETQYF,TGTGCCAGCAGCCTCACAGGAGATAGGGAGACCCAGTACTTC
TRBJ2-1,few,TRBV7-1,TRBD2,CASTDSAGLAGQQFF,TGTGCCAGCACCGATTCGGCGGGGCTAGCGGGTCAGCAGTTCTTC
TRBJ1-1,.,TRBV18,.,CASSPFFGTTNTEAFF,TGTGCCAGCTCACCATTTTTTGGGACAACGAACACTGAAGCTTTCTTT
TRBJ2-3,.,TRBV29-1,.,CSAKDAGSDTQYF,TGCAGCGCCAAAGATGCGGGCTCAGATACGCAGTATTTT
TRBJ1-5,.,TRBV20-1,.,CSASGDSNQPQHF,TGCAGTGCTAGTGGAGATAGCAATCAGCCCCAGCATTTT
TRBJ2-5,.,TRBV5-1,.,CASSSGTPKETQYF,TGCGCCAGCAGCTCCGGGACACCAAAAGAGACCCAGTACTTC